This T cell receptor (beta chain) appears in the sequencing data of a study of breast tumors, draining lymph nodes, adjacent tissues. Whole-study results and caveats: Tumor TCR diversity was below lymph nodes but above nontumor tissue. The lymph node origin of tumor T cells was framed as consistent with a hypothesis, not demonstrated. Luminal-like breast cancer showed significantly higher tumor–nontumor repertoire similarity than basal-like.

Germline CDR1 reads MNHEY; CDR2 reads SMNVEV (reference sequence). There are 13 residues in the CDR3. Trimming took 8 bases from V and 7 from J; bases not matched to a gene: 9. This clonotype was recorded once. The antigen remains undetermined. The lymph nodes were axillary draining lymph nodes from breast cancer patients. TCRdb used MiXCR to reprocess the multiplex PCR reads, holding one entry per CDR3 protein. This sample yields approximately 300,000 distinct CDR3 sequences, of which over 30% are seen a single time; roughly 1.2% belongs to the top ten. This TCR was sampled from a female donor with breast cancer. Some clones in this sample may be carry-over from other donors' samples. The source material was axillary lymph node tissue. The chain combines TRBV27 with TRBJ2-7, with 9 positions matching TRBD1. CDR3 sequence (DNA): TGTGCCAGCGGATCTCCGGGACAGGGAGAGCAGTACTTC. This gives the protein CASGSPGQGEQYF.